The clone carrying this T cell receptor beta chain showed up many times. Its antigen is undetermined. RNA transcripts served as the template for amplifying TCR beta CDR3 regions. Primed by the HTBI set, a first-round RT-PCR was run on the TCR CDR3. TCRdb analysed the multiplex PCR reads with MiXCR anew, one entry per CDR3 protein. The table records 600,000 to 700,000 distinct CDR3 sequences, approximately 42% of them present only once. The sample comes from a study of T cells in Graves' hyperthyroidism and ophthalmopathy. Study results and caveats: Also found in blood were most expanded thyroid clonotypes above 0.001. Ophthalmopathy was model-predicted a median roughly 6.5 months pre-onset.

CDR1 is SGHRS and CDR2 is YFSETQ in the germline V gene. The CDR3 has 14 amino acids. The trim removed 4 bases at V and 5 bases at J, leaving 3 bases unmatched. The sequencing sample was made of peripheral blood or thyroid tissue (not recorded which). The source is an adult man with Graves' disease, either hyperthyroidism or ophthalmopathy (not recorded which). The chain has TRBV5-1 and TRBJ2-2, with 9 bases lining up with TRBD1. The CDR3 DNA follows: TGCGCCAGCAGCCCGGGGACAGGGACCGGGGAGCTGTTTTTT. Translating gives CASSPGTGTGELFF. Supplemented by reference TRBV5-1 and TRBJ2-2, the full variable domain reads KAGVTQTPRYLIKTRGQQVTLSCSPISGHRSVSWYQQTPGQGLQFLFEYFSETQRNKGNFPGRFSGRQFSNSRSEMNVSTLELGDSALYLCASSPGTGTGELFFGEGSRLTVL.